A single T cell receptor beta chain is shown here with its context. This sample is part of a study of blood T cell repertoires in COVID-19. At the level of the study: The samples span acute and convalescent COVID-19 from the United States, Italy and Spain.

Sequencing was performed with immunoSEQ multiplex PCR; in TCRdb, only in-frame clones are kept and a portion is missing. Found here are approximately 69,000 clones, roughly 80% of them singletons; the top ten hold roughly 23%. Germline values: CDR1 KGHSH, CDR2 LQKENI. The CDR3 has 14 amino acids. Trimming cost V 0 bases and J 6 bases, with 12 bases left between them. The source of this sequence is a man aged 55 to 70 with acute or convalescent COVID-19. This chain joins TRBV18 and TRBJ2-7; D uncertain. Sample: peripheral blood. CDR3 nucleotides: TGTGCCAGCTCACCACCCCGCGCGGCTAGCGAGCAGTACTTC. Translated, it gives CASSPPRAASEQYF.